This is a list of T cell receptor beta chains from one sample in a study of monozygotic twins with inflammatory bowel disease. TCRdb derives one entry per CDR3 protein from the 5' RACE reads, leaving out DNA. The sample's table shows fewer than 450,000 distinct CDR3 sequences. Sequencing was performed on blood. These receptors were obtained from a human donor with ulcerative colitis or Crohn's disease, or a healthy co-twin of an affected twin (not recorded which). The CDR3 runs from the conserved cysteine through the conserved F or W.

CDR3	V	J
CSAPGGWGNQPQHF	TRBV20-1	TRBJ1-5
CSIEGSLQGDEQYF	TRBV29-1	TRBJ2-7
CASSQENVGTFQETQYF	TRBV4-1	TRBJ2-5
CASHVGFGSPLHF	TRBV19	TRBJ1-6
CASSLSTGQGEQFF	TRBV7-9	TRBJ2-1
CASSSGLAGPSGANVLTF	TRBV13	TRBJ2-6
CASRGGGGSYEQYF	TRBV7-9	TRBJ2-7
CASSLPGLTDTQYF	TRBV7-2	TRBJ2-3
CASSQKSSGGAENEQFF	TRBV4-2	TRBJ2-1
CASSLTPQTGGTEAFF	TRBV7-3	TRBJ1-1
CASSLEPGLVSGELFF	TRBV12-3/TRBV12-4	TRBJ2-2
CASSLTGPLMNTEAFF	TRBV5-1	TRBJ1-1
CVSGYGGRSMNEQFF	TRBV19	TRBJ2-1
CSANGLAGGFRYNEQFF	TRBV20-1	TRBJ2-1
CSATGWAAGTGNTIYF	TRBV20-1	TRBJ1-3
CSAPPQGTRLEQYF	TRBV20-1	TRBJ2-7
CASSEQGPNYGYTF	TRBV5-1	TRBJ1-2
CASSLNNFEAFF	TRBV7-2	TRBJ1-1
CASSYIRPGGGGELFF	TRBV7-8	TRBJ2-2
CASSSPGQGPLEQYF	TRBV27	TRBJ2-7
CAWSVQAGQYF	TRBV30	TRBJ2-7
CASSPDRGLYEQYF	TRBV11-1	TRBJ2-7
CASSQGTAFYNQPQHF	TRBV4-1	TRBJ1-5